These 7 T cell receptor beta chains were all obtained from the same sample, sequenced in a study of shared clonotypes between healthy human individuals. This table comes from immunoSEQ multiplex PCR, and its TCRdb copy is limited to in-frame clones, with some not included. The sample consists of around 550,000 clones, 90% to 97% of them appearing once. Input material: naive CD4+ T cells sorted from blood. Subset specified: CD45RA+ positively selected. These receptor sequences come from a woman in her thirties in good health.

Of note for this clone: Other DNA sequences in the sample encode the same CDR3. This chain uses TRBV6-5 with TRBJ1-3; D remains ambiguous. This CDR3 has 11 residues. Trimming took off 8 bases at V and 7 bases at J, with 9 bases between the two ends. The V gene's germline CDR1 is MNHEY and CDR2 SVGAGI. The CDR3 reads CASGSGNTIYF. As DNA, the CDR3 is TGTGCCAGCGGGTCCGGGAACACCATATATTTT.

This chain uses TRBV7-9 with TRBJ1-1; the D is unclear. The CDR3 covers 14 residues. From germline, CDR1 is SEHNR and CDR2 FQNEAQ (reference sequence). Between the trimmed V and J ends, which lost 1 base and 2 bases, there was a span of 8 bases. CDR3 amino acids: CASSLDRINTEAFF. The CDR3 region has the DNA TGTGCCAGCAGCTTAGACAGAATTAACACTGAAGCTTTCTTT.

The genes are TRBV19 and TRBJ2-1; D possibly corresponds to TRBD2 (7 bases). This CDR3 has 15 residues. Between the trimmed V and J ends, which lost 3 bases and 3 bases, there was a span of 12 bases. CDR1 is LNHDA, CDR2 SQIVND, per germline (reference sequence). The CDR3 loop is CASSIRGRDYNEQFF. CDR3 sequence (DNA): TGTGCCAGTAGTATTAGGGGGAGGGACTACAATGAGCAGTTCTTC.

The chain recombines TRBV4-1 with TRBJ2-7; D is undetermined. V shed 5 bases and J shed 1 base, with 12 bases lying between them. The CDR3 totals 14 residues. Germline CDR1 and CDR2: MGHRA and YSYEKL. This chain's CDR3 is CASSYRPGSYEQYF. In nucleotides, the CDR3 is TGCGCCAGCAGCTATCGGCCAGGTTCCTACGAGCAGTACTTC.

The J gene is TRBJ2-5, the V gene TRBV13; the match to TRBD2 covers 8 bases. The CDR3 consists of 16 residues. From germline, CDR1 is PRHDT and CDR2 FYEKMQ (reference sequence). V was pared by 5 bases and J by 2 bases, with 10 bases of the junction left unmatched. CDR3: CASSKNPGLEQETQYF. The CDR3 DNA reads TGTGCCAGCAGCAAAAACCCGGGACTAGAGCAAGAGACCCAGTACTTC.

This clone appeared a single time. The gene calls are TRBV7-8 and TRBJ2-1, with no clear D. With 0 bases removed from V and 4 bases from J, the gap between germline ends came to 13 bases. CDR1 is SGHVS, CDR2 FQNEAQ, per germline. This CDR3 comprises 16 residues. The CDR3 region is CASSLAELSPYNEQFF. CDR3 bases: TGTGCCAGCAGCTTAGCGGAACTGTCCCCTTACAATGAGCAGTTCTTC.

The CDR3 sequence is CASSLDARTSDTQYF. The CDR3, as DNA: TGTGCCAGCAGCTTAGATGCCAGGACATCCGATACCCAGTACTTC. The chain recombines TRBV7-2 with TRBJ2-5, with D possibly matching TRBD1 (5 bases). In germline, CDR1 is SGHTA, CDR2 FQGNSA. This CDR3 comprises 15 residues. V lost 1 base and J 8 bases, leaving 17 bases between the germline ends.